Each of the 32 T cell receptor beta chains below was sequenced from the same sample in a study of T cells in Graves' hyperthyroidism and ophthalmopathy (dated by TCRdb to about 2019). Libraries were constructed by multiplex PCR. Sequencer: Illumina HiSeq 2000. The TCR beta CDR3 regions were amplified from RNA transcripts. For the first round of RT-PCR on the TCR CDR3, the HTBI primer set was used together with the Qiagen OneStep RT-PCR kit. Clones were called with MiXCR by TCRdb after fastp trimmed the public reads at Q25, and only in-frame beta chains were retained. Duplicate CDR3 protein sequences are folded into a single record with the most common DNA and genes. This sample comprises 700,000 or so distinct CDR3 sequences, around 17% of them detected only once. The top ten clonotypes cover roughly 8% of the sample. Sequences were obtained from blood. The origin of the receptors is a man between 18 and 35 years old with Graves' hyperthyroidism.

This clonotype has ten or more counts. The chain couples TRBV6-2 or TRBV6-3 to TRBJ2-7; 13 bases map to TRBD2. The germline V gene encodes CDR1 MNHEY and CDR2 SVGEGT. J gave up 5 bases and V 11 bases, and 6 bases lay outside the gene matches. The CDR3 runs to 13 residues. The CDR3 nucleotides are TGTGCCGCCCGGACTAGCGGGAGCCACGAGCAGTACTTC. Translation gives CAARTSGSHEQYF.

The table lists this clonotype with many counts. The V gene is TRBV28, the J gene TRBJ2-1; possibly TRBD1 for D (7 bases). Germline V gives CDR1 MDHEN, CDR2 SYDVKM. Trimming took off 4 bases at V and 0 bases at J, with 10 bases between the two ends. The CDR3 covers 15 residues. The CDR3 spells CASSSGDSSYNEQFF. CDR3 sequence (DNA): TGTGCCAGCAGTTCGGGGGACAGCTCCTACAATGAGCAGTTCTTC. The full variable domain, its missing parts supplied by reference TRBV28 and TRBJ2-1, is DVKVTQSSRYLVKRTGEKVFLECVQDMDHENMFWYRQDPGLGLRLIYFSYDVKMKEKGDIPEGYSVSREKKERFSLILESASTNQTSMYLCASSSGDSSYNEQFFGPGTRLTVL.

This clonotype was observed many times. The V gene is TRBV12-3 or TRBV12-4, the J gene TRBJ2-3; no firm D call. This CDR3 spans 12 amino acids. V dropped 5 bases and J dropped 6 bases, with 9 bases sitting between them. The CDR3 is CASSLGWDTQYF. The CDR3 region has the DNA TGTGCCAGCAGTCTGGGGTGGGATACGCAGTATTTT.

This chain uses TRBV12-5 with TRBJ1-1; D is unclear. The V gene's germline CDR1 is LGHNT and CDR2 FRNRAP. Trimming took 2 bases from V and 0 from J, leaving 4 bases between them. CDR3 length equals 13 residues. CDR3 loop: CASGLSLNTEAFF. As DNA, the CDR3 is TGTGCTAGTGGTTTGAGTTTGAACACTGAAGCTTTCTTT.

In this sample, this clonotype turned up a few times. The chain uses TRBV5-1 and TRBJ1-6; a possible D gene is TRBD1 (6 bases). From germline, CDR1 is SGHRS and CDR2 YFSETQ. Trimming took off 4 bases at V and 3 bases at J, with 11 bases between the two ends. This CDR3 contains 15 residues. CDR3 sequence: CASSSRDNYNSPLHF. CDR3 bases: TGCGCCAGCAGCAGCCGGGACAACTATAATTCACCCCTCCACTTT. Together with reference TRBV5-1 and TRBJ1-6, the CDR3 gives the full variable domain: KAGVTQTPRYLIKTRGQQVTLSCSPISGHRSVSWYQQTPGQGLQFLFEYFSETQRNKGNFPGRFSGRQFSNSRSEMNVSTLELGDSALYLCASSSRDNYNSPLHFGNGTRLTVT.

This clonotype was found a few times. V is TRBV7-9 and J is TRBJ1-1; 9 bases map to TRBD1. Trimming at V came to 4 bases and at J to 11 bases, leaving 5 bases not matched to a gene. The CDR3 consists of 12 residues. Germline loops: CDR1 SEHNR, CDR2 FQNEAQ (reference sequence). CDR3 amino acids: CASSSNRGLAFF. The CDR3 DNA follows: TGTGCCAGCAGCTCTAACAGGGGGCTGGCTTTCTTT.

This clonotype was detected ten times or more. This rearrangement joins TRBV6-1 to TRBJ2-1; 10 bases agree with TRBD2. The J segment lost 4 bases and the V segment lost 6 bases, leaving 9 bases of the junction unmatched. The CDR3 is made up of 16 amino acids. CDR1 MNHNS and CDR2 SASEGT come from the germline V gene. The CDR3 DNA sequence: TGTGCCAGCAGCCAAGCGGGACTAGCGACTTACAATGAGCAGTTCTTC. It specifies CASSQAGLATYNEQFF.

This clonotype was picked up many times. V and J are TRBV6-1 and TRBJ2-7; 8 bases are shared with TRBD1. Trimming at V came to 5 bases and at J to 7 bases, leaving 10 bases not matched to a gene. Per germline, CDR1 MNHNS and CDR2 SASEGT. The CDR3 sequence is 14 residues long. CDR3 nucleotides: TGTGCCAGCAGTAAAGGGACAGGCGCGGGGGAGCAGTACTTC. It is translated as CASSKGTGAGEQYF.

Worth noting for this clonotype: A much larger clone lies one base from this, so it may be a read error. The rearrangement links TRBV6-2 or TRBV6-3 to TRBJ2-1; D gene ambiguous. The germline CDR1 and CDR2 sequences are MNHEY and SVGEGT. The CDR3 runs to 13 residues. CDR3 sequence reads: CASSYPPIGEQLF. The CDR3 DNA sequence: TGTGCCAGCAGTTACCCCCCGATTGGTGAGCAGCTCTTC.

This clonotype appeared many times. The V and J genes are TRBV12-3 or TRBV12-4 and TRBJ1-1; D is perhaps TRBD1 (5 bases). V lost 4 bases, J lost 1 base, and 19 bases lay in between. The CDR3 length is 17 residues. CDR3 nucleotides: TGTGCCAGCAGTTCCCGGGGCTCACTTATGGGGAACACTGAAGCTTTCTTT. Translating it yields CASSSRGSLMGNTEAFF.

This clonotype was seen at least ten times. The chain is built from TRBV11-3 and TRBJ2-1; D is perhaps TRBD2 (5 bases). The CDR3 length is 13 residues. Germline V gene data show CDR1 as SGHNT and CDR2 as YENEEA. V lost 5 bases to trimming and J lost 6 bases, with 11 bases between them. Here the CDR3 DNA reads TGTGCCAGCAGCAGGTGGGGAGCCAATGAGCAGTTCTTC. It encodes CASSRWGANEQFF.

This clonotype was counted only a few times. A junction boundary mismatches the germline segment, possibly from a read error. This chain connects TRBV28 to TRBJ2-5; TRBD1 aligns across 7 bases. The CDR3 contains 10 residues. Germline CDR1 and CDR2: MDHEN and SYDVKM. The CDR3 sequence is CASRGTVEDF. DNA for the CDR3: TGTGCCAGCAGGGGGACAGTAGAGGACTTC.

This clonotype has a handful of counts. V usage is TRBV28 and J usage is TRBJ1-2; 10 nucleotides match TRBD1. Trimming cost V 5 bases and J 6 bases; bases outside gene matches: 9. Germline lookup yields CDR1 MDHEN and CDR2 SYDVKM. This CDR3 has 15 residues. The chain's CDR3 is CASSPLGTGDDGYTF. The CDR3 DNA reads as TGTGCCAGCAGTCCTTTGGGGACAGGGGACGATGGCTACACCTTC.

Ten or more counts support this clonotype. The chain recombines TRBV18 with TRBJ1-1; D not resolved. V lost 1 base and J 11 bases, leaving 8 bases between the germline ends. From germline, CDR1 is KGHSH and CDR2 LQKENI. CDR3 length: 11 residues. CDR3 DNA sequence: TGTGCCAGCTCACCACGAGTTGATGCTTTCTTT. This translates into CASSPRVDAFF.

This chain links TRBV24-1 with TRBJ2-1; 8 positions agree with TRBD2. The CDR3 runs 17 residues. V trimming: 4 bases; J trimming: 0 bases; junction bases outside the gene matches: 7. Per germline, CDR1 KGHDR and CDR2 SFDVKD. The CDR3 nucleotides are TGTGCCACCAGTGACCCTAGGAGCGGGAGCTCCTACAATGAGCAGTTCTTC. Translation: CATSDPRSGSSYNEQFF.

V is TRBV12-3 or TRBV12-4 and J is TRBJ2-4; D perhaps matches TRBD1 (6 bases). The CDR3 length is 16 residues. V was clipped by 3 bases and J by 2 bases, with 14 bases between them. The CDR3, as DNA: TGTGCCAGCAGTTTGGGGCTGGACAGCCCCAAAAACATTCAGTACTTC. It is translated as CASSLGLDSPKNIQYF.

Only a few counts were recorded for this clonotype. The V and J genes are TRBV7-2 and TRBJ2-5, with D hard to call. Trimming cost V 3 bases and J 2 bases, with 16 bases left between them. Germline lookup yields CDR1 SGHTA and CDR2 FQGNSA. This CDR3 contains 16 residues. This CDR3 is CASSFVPAGPQETQYF. DNA of the CDR3: TGTGCCAGCAGCTTCGTTCCGGCCGGGCCACAAGAGACCCAGTACTTC. Filled out from reference TRBV7-2 and TRBJ2-5, the complete variable domain reads GAGVSQSPSNKVTEKGKDVELRCDPISGHTALYWYRQSLGQGLEFLIYFQGNSAPDKSGLPSDRFSAERTGGSVSTLTIQRTQQEDSAVYLCASSFVPAGPQETQYFGPGTRLLVL.

This clonotype was detected a few times. The chain combines TRBV19 with TRBJ2-1, with 8 bases lining up with TRBD2. Trimming at V came to 2 bases and at J to 3 bases, leaving 3 bases not matched to a gene. The CDR3 covers 15 residues. The germline gives CDR1 LNHDA, CDR2 SQIVND (reference sequence). The DNA of the CDR3 is TGTGCCAGTAGTATATCAGCGGGAGACTACAATGAGCAGTTCTTC. The encoded protein is CASSISAGDYNEQFF. Looking up the rest from reference TRBV19 and TRBJ2-1 gives the full variable domain: DGGITQSPKYLFRKEGQNVTLSCEQNLNHDAMYWYRQDPGQGLRLIYYSQIVNDFQKGDIAEGYSVSREKKESFPLTVTSAQKNPTAFYLCASSISAGDYNEQFFGPGTRLTVL.

Only a few counts were recorded for this clonotype. This rearrangement joins TRBV18 to TRBJ2-7; D might be TRBD2 (7 bases). The CDR3 is made up of 16 amino acids. V lost 1 base to trimming and J lost 3 bases, with 16 bases between them. The V gene's germline CDR1 is KGHSH and CDR2 LQKENI. The CDR3: CASSPLGAGTIYEQYF. CDR3 coding DNA: TGTGCCAGCTCACCACTGGGGGCCGGGACTATCTACGAGCAGTACTTC.

This clonotype was recorded at least ten times. The CDR3 is CSARIAAAHNEQFF. The CDR3 coding sequence is TGCAGTGCTAGAATAGCGGCCGCCCACAATGAGCAGTTCTTC. This chain links TRBV20-1 with TRBJ2-1, with D tentatively TRBD2 (6 bases). Germline V gene sequence: CDR1 DFQATT, CDR2 SNEGSKA (reference sequence). The V gene lost 2 bases and the J gene lost 5 bases, with 13 bases spanning the gap. The CDR3 loop spans 14 amino acids.

V gene TRBV15 combines with J gene TRBJ1-5; the D gene is possibly TRBD1 (5 bases). With 4 bases removed from V and 4 bases from J, the gap between germline ends came to 11 bases. Germline CDR1 and CDR2: LNHNV and YYDKDF (reference sequence). CDR3 length: 14 amino acids. The CDR3 sequence is CATSIQRTNQPQHF. The DNA of the CDR3 is TGTGCCACCAGCATCCAGCGGACAAATCAGCCCCAGCATTTT.

The V call is TRBV19, the J call TRBJ1-4; possibly TRBD1 for D (5 bases). Germline CDR1 reads LNHDA; CDR2 reads SQIVND (reference sequence). With 5 bases removed from V and 8 bases from J, the gap between germline ends came to 15 bases. The CDR3 is made up of 14 amino acids. CDR3 DNA sequence: TGTGCCAGTAGTTACGGGGGTGGTAGGGAAAAACTGTTTTTT. It translates to CASSYGGGREKLFF.

The chain recombines TRBV5-5 with TRBJ1-6; 9 nucleotides agree with TRBD1. CDR3 length equals 14 residues. V gave up 4 bases and J gave up 10 bases; unmatched junction bases: 6. Germline values: CDR1 SGHKS, CDR2 YYEKEE (reference sequence). CDR3 DNA sequence: TGTGCCAGCAGCCGGACAGGGGAAGGATCACCCCTCCACTTT. Protein product: CASSRTGEGSPLHF.

This clonotype was seen a few times. V usage is TRBV2 and J usage is TRBJ2-1; possibly TRBD1 or TRBD2 for D (6 bases each). V dropped 6 bases and J dropped 5 bases, with 17 bases sitting between them. The length of the CDR3 is 15 residues. Germline loops: CDR1 SNHLY, CDR2 FYNNEI. This chain's CDR3 is CASRQRRGLNNEQFF. CDR3 DNA: TGTGCCAGCAGACAACGACGGGGGCTAAACAATGAGCAGTTCTTC.

A few counts support this clonotype. The rearrangement uses TRBV7-2 and TRBJ1-2, with 7 positions matching TRBD1. Losses at the gene ends were 0 bases for V and 4 bases for J; bases not matched to a gene: 2. CDR3 length: 14 residues. The germline V gene has CDR1 SGHTA and CDR2 FQGNSA. In DNA, the CDR3 is TGTGCCAGCAGCTTAGCCCCAGGGGGCTATGGCTACACCTTC. Protein sequence: CASSLAPGGYGYTF.

This clonotype came up a few times. The chain couples TRBV11-2 to TRBJ1-2; D gene uncertain. Germline values: CDR1 SGHAT, CDR2 FQNNGV. The CDR3 is 15 amino acids. V lost 2 bases, J lost 5 bases, and 15 bases lay in between. The CDR3 sequence: CASSLFSGPRYGYTF. The CDR3 region has the DNA TGTGCCAGCAGCTTATTTTCTGGACCGAGATATGGCTACACCTTC.

This clonotype has at least ten counts. The chain carries TRBV12-3 or TRBV12-4 and TRBJ1-1; D possibly corresponds to TRBD1 (6 bases). This CDR3 region has 14 residues. Trimming left V 4 bases short and J 8 bases short, with 17 bases between. In DNA form, the CDR3 reads TGTGCCAGCAGTTCCTCCCTTAGGGGGGAGGAAGCTTTCTTT. It yields the protein CASSSSLRGEEAFF.

This clonotype was seen only a few times. The chain is built from TRBV12-3 or TRBV12-4 and TRBJ2-2, with D perhaps TRBD1 (6 bases). Trimming pared 5 bases from V and 1 base from J, leaving 14 bases between. The CDR3 covers 16 residues. CDR3 loop: CASSPVGGWNTGELFF. CDR3 bases: TGTGCCAGCAGTCCCGTAGGGGGATGGAACACCGGGGAGCTGTTTTTT.

This clonotype was observed once. The gene calls are TRBV20-1 and TRBJ2-7; 9 nucleotides agree with TRBD2. The CDR3 spans 17 residues. Unmatched junction bases numbered 15, after V lost 3 bases and J lost 3 bases. Looked up from germline, CDR1 is DFQATT and CDR2 is SNEGSKA (reference sequence). CDR3 protein: CSASPPYGTSWSYEQYF. The CDR3 DNA sequence: TGCAGTGCTAGCCCCCCTTACGGGACTAGCTGGAGCTACGAGCAGTACTTC.

This clonotype was counted only a few times. The chain has TRBV6-2 or TRBV6-3 and TRBJ2-7; 10 bases match TRBD2. Unmatched junction bases numbered 11, after V lost 6 bases and J lost 3 bases. Germline V CDR1 and CDR2: MNHEY, SVGEGT. The CDR3 extends over 16 amino acids. This CDR3 is CASSPRGTSVFYEQYF. CDR3 DNA sequence: TGTGCCAGCAGCCCCCGTGGGACTAGCGTTTTCTACGAGCAGTACTTC.

This clonotype has ten or more counts. The V call is TRBV7-9, the J call TRBJ2-5, with 11 bases that match TRBD1. Germline-derived CDR1 and CDR2 are SEHNR and FQNEAQ (reference sequence). The CDR3 sequence is 16 residues long. Trimming cost V 0 bases and J 5 bases; bases outside gene matches: 5. The CDR3: CASSLAGTGGGETQYF. CDR3 coding DNA: TGTGCCAGCAGCTTAGCCGGGACAGGGGGTGGCGAGACCCAGTACTTC.

The count of this clonotype is one. This chain uses TRBV2 with TRBJ2-2, with a tentative D call TRBD2 (6 bases). The CDR3 runs to 16 residues. V lost 6 bases to trimming and J lost 0 bases, with 14 bases between them. Germline values: CDR1 SNHLY, CDR2 FYNNEI. For the CDR3, the DNA is TGTGCCAGCAGGGCCTCAAGCGGGTCGAACACCGGGGAGCTGTTTTTT. Encoded protein: CASRASSGSNTGELFF.